This TCR beta chain was sequenced for a study of T-cell reconstitution after alpha-beta-depleted transplantation in children. TCRbeta library preparation incorporated unique molecular identifiers. Each CDR3 protein is one row after TCRdb ran MiXCR on the PCR reads. Here the sample spans 150,000 to 200,000 distinct CDR3 sequences, 6% to 7% being singletons. Losses at the gene ends were 6 bases for V and 6 bases for J; bases not matched to a gene: 6. The CDR3 is 13 amino acids. CDR1 DFQATT and CDR2 SNEGSKA come from the germline V gene (reference sequence). In this sample, this clonotype turned up many times.

Sequences were derived from PBMCs from the stem cell graft donor, sampled from the stem cell graft. This TCR was sampled from a human donor who donated a stem cell graft to a child with Wiskott-Aldrich syndrome. This chain connects TRBV20-1 to TRBJ2-1; 9 nucleotides agree with TRBD1. Written as DNA, the CDR3 is TGCAGTGCCCCGGGACAGGGTAGCAATGAGCAGTTCTTC. Its protein is CSAPGQGSNEQFF.